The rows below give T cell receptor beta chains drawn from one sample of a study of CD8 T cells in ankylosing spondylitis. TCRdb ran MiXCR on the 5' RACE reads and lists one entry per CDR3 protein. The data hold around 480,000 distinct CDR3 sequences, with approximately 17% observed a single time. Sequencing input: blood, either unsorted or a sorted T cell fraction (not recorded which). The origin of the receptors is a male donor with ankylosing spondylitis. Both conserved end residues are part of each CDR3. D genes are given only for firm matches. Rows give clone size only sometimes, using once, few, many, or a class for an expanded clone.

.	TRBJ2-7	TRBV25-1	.	TGTGCCAGCAGGGAGGAGGGCTACGAGCAGTACTTC	CASREEGYEQYF
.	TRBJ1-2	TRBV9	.	TGTGCCAGCAGCGTAGGGCAGTCGGCTTCTAACTATGGCTACACCTTC	CASSVGQSASNYGYTF
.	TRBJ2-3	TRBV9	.	TGTGCCAGCAGCGTCCTAGGGGAGTTCACAGATACGCAGTATTTT	CASSVLGEFTDTQYF
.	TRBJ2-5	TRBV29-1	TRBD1	TGCAGCGTTGAAGATCGTCGGGACAGGGGGAGAGAGACCCAGTACTTC	CSVEDRRDRGRETQYF
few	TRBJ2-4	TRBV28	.	TGTGCCAGCAGTTTTATGCAGGGTAGACCCATTCAGTACTTC	CASSFMQGRPIQYF
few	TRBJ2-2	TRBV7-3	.	TGTGCCAGCAGCCGAGTCTTTTCCGGGGAGCTGTTTTTT	CASSRVFSGELFF
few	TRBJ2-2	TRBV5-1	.	TGCGCCAGCAGCTTCGGTGGGTCCGGAGTACGGAGCACCGGGGAGCTGTTTTTT	CASSFGGSGVRSTGELFF
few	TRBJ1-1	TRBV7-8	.	TGTGCCAGCACCAAAAGCATGTCTTTGAACACTGAAGCTTTCTTT	CASTKSMSLNTEAFF
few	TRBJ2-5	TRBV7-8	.	TGTGCCAGCAGCAGACCGCTGGGACCCCAACAAGAGACCCAGTACTTC	CASSRPLGPQQETQYF
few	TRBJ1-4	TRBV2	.	TGTGCCAGCAGAGGACAGCCAGCAACTAATGAAAAACTGTTTTTT	CASRGQPATNEKLFF
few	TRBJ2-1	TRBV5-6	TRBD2	TGTGCCAGCAGCGCTAGGTCTAGCGGAAATTACAATGAGCAGTTCTTC	CASSARSSGNYNEQFF
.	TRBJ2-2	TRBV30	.	TGTGCCTGGAATGGGTTAAGAGTGTCCGGGGAGCTGTTTTTT	CAWNGLRVSGELFF
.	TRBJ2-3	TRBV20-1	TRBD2	TGCAGTGCTAGAGGTAGAGCGGGGGGGACCCCCTGGGTGACAGATACGCAGTATTTT	CSARGRAGGTPWVTDTQYF
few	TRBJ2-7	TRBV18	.	TGTGCCAGCTCACGTCACGAGGGCGACGAGCAGTACTTC	CASSRHEGDEQYF
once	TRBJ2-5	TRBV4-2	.	TGTGCCAGCAGCCAAGACACCCAAAAGACCCAGTACTTC	CASSQDTQKTQYF
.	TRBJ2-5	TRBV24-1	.	TGTGCCACCAGTGAAGGGAGGGAGACCCAGTACTTC	CATSEGRETQYF
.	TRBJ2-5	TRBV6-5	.	TGTGCCAGCAGTTACTCGAAAGGAGGGGTCCAAGAGACCCAGTACTTC	CASSYSKGGVQETQYF